The T cell receptor (beta chain) under discussion was sequenced for a study of PD-1 blockade in mismatch repair-deficient tumors. This table comes from immunoSEQ multiplex PCR, and its TCRdb copy is limited to in-frame clones, with some not included. This table has 100,000 to 150,000 clones, 86% appearing once. Comment on this clone: The antigen is undetermined.

V shed 0 bases and J shed 0 bases, with 7 bases lying between them. The CDR3 sequence is 15 residues long. Germline loops: CDR1 SGHRS, CDR2 YFSETQ. Study-wide results and caveats: Rapid post-treatment expansion, then contraction, generally preceding radiologic response, marked tumor-resident clones.

This receptor was obtained from an adult with mismatch repair-deficient cancer. This sample comprised peripheral blood, obtained 44 weeks after starting pembrolizumab. This sequence joins TRBV5-1 and TRBJ2-1, with D hard to call. The CDR3 DNA reads as TGCGCCAGCAGCTTGGAAGACTTCTCCTACAATGAGCAGTTCTTC. Amino acids: CASSLEDFSYNEQFF.